These T cell receptor beta chains were read from a single sample in a study of cytomegalovirus exposure and HLA in healthy donors. Generated by immunoSEQ multiplex PCR, the TCRdb table keeps only in-frame clones and is missing some. The sample gives 150,000 to 200,000 clones, approximately 71% of which show up once; 11% is in the top ten. Sample: PBMCs. Source of these receptors: a man in his late teens or twenties in good health and CMV-seropositive. Each CDR3 is given with its conserved first and last residue. Each record gives: J gene, V gene, CDR3 protein.

j_gene: TRBJ1-5
v_gene: TRBV19
CDR3aa: CASSIWGSRGLSNQPQHF

j_gene: TRBJ1-1
v_gene: TRBV29-1
CDR3aa: CSVEVFGQSFTEAFF

j_gene: TRBJ2-7
v_gene: TRBV10-3
CDR3aa: CAISESGRVAYF

j_gene: TRBJ1-1
v_gene: TRBV5-1
CDR3aa: CASSLATALEGNTEAFF

j_gene: TRBJ1-2
v_gene: TRBV27
CDR3aa: CASSLLSGTGSGYTF

j_gene: TRBJ2-1
v_gene: TRBV28
CDR3aa: CASGGRPEQFF

j_gene: TRBJ2-1
v_gene: TRBV29-1
CDR3aa: CSVEDLGLAGENEQFF

j_gene: TRBJ2-7
v_gene: TRBV28
CDR3aa: CASSSPTGWYYEQYF

j_gene: TRBJ2-7
v_gene: TRBV7-2
CDR3aa: CASSLLAGDSYEQYF

j_gene: TRBJ2-1
v_gene: TRBV28
CDR3aa: CASSLWTGGFHNEQFF

j_gene: TRBJ1-4
v_gene: TRBV19
CDR3aa: CASSIPPARGNEKLFF

j_gene: TRBJ2-1
v_gene: TRBV27
CDR3aa: CASSTTKWGLSSYNEQFF

j_gene: TRBJ2-1
v_gene: TRBV5-4
CDR3aa: CASSRGETGNEQFF

j_gene: TRBJ2-7
v_gene: TRBV7-3
CDR3aa: CASSSHYEQYF

j_gene: TRBJ2-1
v_gene: TRBV6-5
CDR3aa: CASSSWDRGQDEQFF

j_gene: TRBJ1-2
v_gene: TRBV5-1
CDR3aa: CASQPRGGGGHYGYTF

j_gene: TRBJ2-7
v_gene: TRBV18
CDR3aa: CASSPPAGGNYEQYF

j_gene: TRBJ2-5
v_gene: TRBV7-6
CDR3aa: CASSLQGAATQYF

j_gene: TRBJ1-4
v_gene: TRBV15
CDR3aa: CATSRGGSLNEKLFF

j_gene: TRBJ2-1
v_gene: TRBV7-9
CDR3aa: CASSLAFRTGSSYNEQFF

j_gene: TRBJ2-7
v_gene: TRBV7-3
CDR3aa: CASSFRPEVPPYEQYF

j_gene: TRBJ1-1
v_gene: TRBV5-1
CDR3aa: CASSLAAGLNTEAFF

j_gene: TRBJ2-7
v_gene: TRBV28
CDR3aa: CASSETGSYEQYF

j_gene: TRBJ1-5
v_gene: TRBV5-1
CDR3aa: CASSLAPGVDQPQHF

j_gene: TRBJ2-7
v_gene: TRBV11-1
CDR3aa: CASSSRGRGHYEQYF

j_gene: TRBJ2-1
v_gene: TRBV5-1
CDR3aa: CASSSHSGGNNEQFF

j_gene: TRBJ2-1
v_gene: TRBV29-1
CDR3aa: CSVRDFDNEQFF

j_gene: TRBJ2-7
v_gene: TRBV30
CDR3aa: CAWSAAMPGYQYF

j_gene: TRBJ2-7
v_gene: TRBV7-9
CDR3aa: CASSLGWAEQYF

j_gene: TRBJ1-2
v_gene: TRBV27
CDR3aa: CASSLSGRDGYTF

j_gene: TRBJ1-5
v_gene: TRBV6-1
CDR3aa: CASSDPGGSGNQPQHF

j_gene: TRBJ2-7
v_gene: TRBV28
CDR3aa: CASRSAGGPSYEQYF

j_gene: TRBJ1-1
v_gene: TRBV28
CDR3aa: CASSPGPPSMNTEAFF

j_gene: TRBJ2-2
v_gene: TRBV29-1
CDR3aa: CSVPDRNTGELFF

j_gene: TRBJ2-7
v_gene: TRBV28
CDR3aa: CASSLDTVYEQYF

j_gene: TRBJ2-1
v_gene: TRBV6-5
CDR3aa: CPSNHDRGRGNEQFF

j_gene: TRBJ2-1
v_gene: TRBV9
CDR3aa: CASSAPPSGRNSYNEQFF

j_gene: TRBJ2-5
v_gene: TRBV7-2
CDR3aa: CASSPSGGRSQETQYF

j_gene: TRBJ1-1
v_gene: TRBV7-9
CDR3aa: CASSLAQGTQNTEAFF

j_gene: TRBJ1-1
v_gene: TRBV4-1
CDR3aa: CASSQDRRATEAFF

j_gene: TRBJ1-1
v_gene: TRBV4-1
CDR3aa: CASSQVSRKNTEAFF

j_gene: TRBJ2-5
v_gene: TRBV6-5
CDR3aa: CASRQGAAETQYF

j_gene: TRBJ2-7
v_gene: TRBV5-1
CDR3aa: CASSLGVWGEDSYEQYF

j_gene: TRBJ1-1
v_gene: TRBV28
CDR3aa: CASSRGDRYLNTEAFF

j_gene: TRBJ1-3
v_gene: TRBV18
CDR3aa: CASSPKQLSSGNTIYF

j_gene: TRBJ2-7
v_gene: TRBV6-1
CDR3aa: CARSEVGTGSSYEQYF

j_gene: TRBJ1-1
v_gene: TRBV5-1
CDR3aa: CASSLISGEAFF

j_gene: TRBJ1-1
v_gene: TRBV15
CDR3aa: CATSRDRGASTEAFF

j_gene: TRBJ1-2
v_gene: TRBV15
CDR3aa: CATSRDLRSSINYGYTF

j_gene: TRBJ1-5
v_gene: TRBV19
CDR3aa: CASRKLTGETSQPQHF

j_gene: TRBJ2-3
v_gene: TRBV30
CDR3aa: CAWSPLAGGRDTQYF

j_gene: TRBJ2-5
v_gene: TRBV5-1
CDR3aa: CASSSGQETQYF

j_gene: TRBJ2-3
v_gene: TRBV19
CDR3aa: CASSTGGGTSGTDTQYF

j_gene: TRBJ1-3
v_gene: TRBV2
CDR3aa: CASSEQTATGNTIYF

j_gene: TRBJ2-7
v_gene: TRBV5-5
CDR3aa: CASSGRTGEDEQYF